What follows is one T cell receptor beta chain and its context. Its matching antigen is unknown. Libraries were prepared by immunoSEQ multiplex PCR; TCRdb keeps only in-frame clonotypes and omits some of them. The table has approximately 120,000 clones, about 90% seen once. Deletions cut 6 bases from V and 1 base from J, with 19 bases between. The CDR3 runs to 16 residues. CDR1 is PRHDT, CDR2 FYEKMQ, per germline (reference sequence). The data were obtained in a study of T cell responses to AZD1222 COVID-19 vaccine. General observations from the study: Clonal diversity was possibly underestimated; the donors were predominantly white British and more often female. Vaccine-associated CD4 TCRs ranged over spike, dominating at 160-218 and 743-854.

V usage is TRBV13 and J usage is TRBJ2-7; tentatively, D is TRBD1 (5 bases). The starting material was peripheral blood, obtained on day 0 of MenACWY control vaccination. This TCR was recovered from an adult in good health. The CDR3 nucleotides are TGTGCCAGCAGGGCCCGGCTGTGTAAGGGGTCCTACGAGCAGTACGTC. This gives the protein CASRARLCKGSYEQYV.